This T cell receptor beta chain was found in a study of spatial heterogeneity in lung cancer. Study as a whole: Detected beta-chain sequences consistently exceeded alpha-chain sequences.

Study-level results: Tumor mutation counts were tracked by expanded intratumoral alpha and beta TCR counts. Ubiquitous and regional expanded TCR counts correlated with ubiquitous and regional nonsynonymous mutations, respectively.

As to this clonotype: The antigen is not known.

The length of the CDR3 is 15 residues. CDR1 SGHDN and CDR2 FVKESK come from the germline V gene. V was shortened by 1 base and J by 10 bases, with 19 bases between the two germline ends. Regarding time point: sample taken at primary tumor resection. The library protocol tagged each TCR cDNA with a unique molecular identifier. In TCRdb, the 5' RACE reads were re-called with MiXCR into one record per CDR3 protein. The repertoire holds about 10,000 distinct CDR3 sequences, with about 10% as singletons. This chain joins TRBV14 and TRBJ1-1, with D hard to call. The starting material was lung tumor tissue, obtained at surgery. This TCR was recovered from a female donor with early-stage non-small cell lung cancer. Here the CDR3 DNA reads TGTGCCAGCAGCCAAGTCGGGGAAGGTTCCCCCGGAGCTTTCTTT. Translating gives CASSQVGEGSPGAFF.